This TCR beta chain was observed in a study of OX40 agonist ivuxolimab in advanced cancers. As for the study in general: Treatment of patients was with ivuxolimab, an agonistic anti-OX40 (CD134) antibody. Partial responses were achieved by three patients, of whom one had hepatocellular carcinoma and two had cutaneous melanoma. The study enrolled dose-escalation patients with hepatocellular carcinoma, melanoma, renal cell or head and neck cancer. General study points: The specificity for antigen of the expanded peripheral T cells was not determined.

The CDR3 extends over 13 amino acids. Trimming removed 1 base from V and 3 bases from J, with 7 bases in between. Germline CDR1 and CDR2: SEHNR and FQNEAQ (reference sequence). Here immunoSEQ multiplex PCR was the method, and the copy in TCRdb shows in-frame clones only, minus some. The table shows about 68,000 clones, with 75% to 95% occurring only once. Note on this clone: Its antigen is undetermined.

The starting material was CD4+ or CD8+ T cells sorted from blood, obtained in a trial of the OX40 agonist ivuxolimab. This chain links TRBV7-9 with TRBJ2-7; D call uncertain. The TCR comes from an adult with an advanced solid tumor such as melanoma, head and neck, liver or kidney cancer. In DNA form, the CDR3 reads TGTGCCAGCAGCTTAGTGTCAGACTACGAGCAGTACTTC. This encodes CASSLVSDYEQYF.